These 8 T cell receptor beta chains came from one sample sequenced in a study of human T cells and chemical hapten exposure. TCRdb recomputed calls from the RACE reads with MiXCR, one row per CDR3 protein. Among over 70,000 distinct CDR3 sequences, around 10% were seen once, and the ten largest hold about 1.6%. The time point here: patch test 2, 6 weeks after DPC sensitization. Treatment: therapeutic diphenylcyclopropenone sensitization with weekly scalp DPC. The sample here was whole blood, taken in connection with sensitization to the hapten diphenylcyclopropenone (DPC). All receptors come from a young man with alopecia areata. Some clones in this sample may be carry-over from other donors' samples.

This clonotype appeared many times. This chain's CDR3 is CASSRDGRDSYEQYF. CDR3 nucleotides: TGTGCCAGCAGCCGAGACGGCCGGGACAGCTACGAGCAGTACTTC. This chain joins TRBV7-2 and TRBJ2-7, with 7 bases aligning to TRBD1. The CDR3 runs 15 residues. Germline CDR1 reads SGHTA; CDR2 reads FQGNSA. V shed 5 bases, J shed 3 bases, and the junction held 10 bases outside the gene matches.

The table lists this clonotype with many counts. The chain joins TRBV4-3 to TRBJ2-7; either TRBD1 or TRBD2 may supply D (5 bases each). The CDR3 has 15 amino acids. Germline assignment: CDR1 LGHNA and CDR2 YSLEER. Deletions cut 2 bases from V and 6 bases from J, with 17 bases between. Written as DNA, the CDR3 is TGCGCCAGCAGCCAATTTAAAAGGTGTGGGGGCGAGCAGTACGTC. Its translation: CASSQFKRCGGEQYV.

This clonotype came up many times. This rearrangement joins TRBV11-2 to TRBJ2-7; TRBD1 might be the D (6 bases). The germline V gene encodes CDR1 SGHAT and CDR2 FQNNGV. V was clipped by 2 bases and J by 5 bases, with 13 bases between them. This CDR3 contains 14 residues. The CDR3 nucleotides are TGTGCCAGCAGCTTAAGGACAGTTCGCGACGAGCAGTACGTC. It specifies CASSLRTVRDEQYV.

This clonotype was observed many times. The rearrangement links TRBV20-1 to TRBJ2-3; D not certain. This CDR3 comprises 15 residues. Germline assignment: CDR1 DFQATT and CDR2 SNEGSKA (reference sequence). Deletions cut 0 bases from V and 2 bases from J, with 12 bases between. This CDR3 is CSARDGWINTDTQYF. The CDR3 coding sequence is TGCAGTGCTAGAGATGGGTGGATAAACACAGATACGCAGTATTTT.

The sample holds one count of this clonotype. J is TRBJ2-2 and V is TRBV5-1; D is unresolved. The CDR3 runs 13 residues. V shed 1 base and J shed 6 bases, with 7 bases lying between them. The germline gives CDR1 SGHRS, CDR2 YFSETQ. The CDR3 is CASSLWSAGELFF. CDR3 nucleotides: TGCGCCAGCAGCTTGTGGTCGGCCGGGGAGCTGTTTTTT.

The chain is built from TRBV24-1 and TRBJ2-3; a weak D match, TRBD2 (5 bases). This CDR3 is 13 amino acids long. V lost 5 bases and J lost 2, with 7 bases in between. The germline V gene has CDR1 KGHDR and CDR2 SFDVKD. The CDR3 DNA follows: TGTGCCACCAGTGGACTATTCACAGATACGCAGTATTTT. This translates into CATSGLFTDTQYF.

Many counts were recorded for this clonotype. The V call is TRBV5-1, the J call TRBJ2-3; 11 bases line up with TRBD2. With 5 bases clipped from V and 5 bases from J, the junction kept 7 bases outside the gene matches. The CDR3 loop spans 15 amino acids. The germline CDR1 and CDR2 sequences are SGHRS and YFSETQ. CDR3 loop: CASRTSGAGEDTQYF. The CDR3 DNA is TGCGCCAGCAGGACTAGCGGGGCGGGTGAAGATACGCAGTATTTT.

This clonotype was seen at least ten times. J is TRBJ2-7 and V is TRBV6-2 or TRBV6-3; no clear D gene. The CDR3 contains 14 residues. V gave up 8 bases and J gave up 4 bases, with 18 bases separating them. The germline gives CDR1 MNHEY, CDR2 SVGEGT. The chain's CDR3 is CASRFGRADYEQYF. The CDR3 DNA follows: TGTGCCAGCCGGTTCGGACGTGCCGATTACGAGCAGTACTTC.